This entry describes one T cell receptor (beta chain). The antigen remains undetermined. The CDR3 has 15 residues. The trim removed 7 bases at V and 0 bases at J, leaving 7 bases unmatched. CDR1 MDHEN and CDR2 SYDVKM come from the germline V gene. This entry comes from a study of shared clonotypes between healthy human individuals. About the research overall: Used for every donor were three CD4 naive, three CD4 memory, two CD8 naive and one CD8 memory plate.

Regarding the study as a whole: The authors sampled blood alone, and tissue repertoires likely differ. Relative to clonotypes present in all four donors, those not shared had lower generation probabilities. Of the naive CD4 clonotypes, roughly 5.2% were shared across several donors.

TCRdb keeps only in-frame clones here, not all; method: immunoSEQ multiplex PCR. The sample lists some 1,600,000 clones, 98% seen once, with roughly 0.4% in the top ten. The TCR comes from a man under 40 in good health. The chain links TRBV28 to TRBJ2-7; 9 bases match TRBD2. Specimen: naive CD4+ T cells sorted from blood. The subset was: CD45RA+ positively selected. CDR3 sequence reads: CASTYPGLASYEQYF. CDR3 DNA: TGTGCCAGCACTTACCCGGGACTAGCCTCCTACGAGCAGTACTTC.